These 10 T cell receptor beta chains were all obtained from the same sample, sequenced in a study of cytomegalovirus exposure and HLA in healthy donors. This PCR relied on a set of 60 Vbeta primers and 13 Jbeta primers. Some clones are missing from TCRdb's copy, which holds only in-frame ones; the method was immunoSEQ multiplex PCR. The repertoire holds roughly 100,000 clones, over 70% seen once, with less than 3.5% in the top ten. Sequenced input: PBMCs. The source of these receptors is a female donor in good health and CMV-seronegative.

The chain employs TRBV10-2 and TRBJ2-2; 15 nucleotides align to TRBD2. V lost 2 bases to trimming and J lost 4 bases; unmatched junction nucleotides: 8. The CDR3 runs 19 residues. Germline CDR1 is WSHSY and CDR2 is SAAADI. CDR3 nucleotide sequence: TGCGCCAGCAGTGAGACCGGGACTAGCGGGAGGAGGGTCACCGGGGAGCTGTTTTTT. Its protein product is CASSETGTSGRRVTGELFF.

This rearrangement joins TRBV30 to TRBJ1-1; a weak D match, TRBD1 (5 bases). V was shortened by 7 bases and J by 4 bases, with 16 bases between the two germline ends. Germline CDR1 GTSNPN, CDR2 SVGIG (reference sequence). The CDR3 contains 13 residues. The CDR3 DNA sequence: TGTGCCTCTTCGGCGGGGCCCGGCACTGAAGCTTTCTTT. This gives the protein CASSAGPGTEAFF.

Worth noting for this clone: This specimen includes other DNA sequences encoding the same CDR3. The chain has TRBV6-4 and TRBJ2-7; TRBD2 matches at 10 bases. J lost 4 bases, V lost 0 bases, and 18 bases had no gene match. Germline V gives CDR1 MRHNA, CDR2 SNTAGT. The CDR3 length is 20 residues. In DNA, the CDR3 is TGTGCCAGCAGTGACTCGCCAGGCCGCCACACAGCGGGAGGGAGATACGAGCAGTACTTC. The encoded protein is CASSDSPGRHTAGGRYEQYF.

The V gene is TRBV6-5, the J gene TRBJ1-2, with 7 nucleotides matching TRBD1. Germline loops: CDR1 MNHEY, CDR2 SVGAGI. With V trimmed by 6 bases and J by 6 bases, 7 bases remained unmatched. CDR3 length: 13 residues. The CDR3 region has the DNA TGTGCCAGCAGAGGTACAGGGGTTCATGGCTACACCTTC. Encoded protein: CASRGTGVHGYTF.

The chain has TRBV5-4 and TRBJ2-1; D is ambiguous. V lost 4 bases to trimming and J lost 9 bases, with 11 bases between them. The CDR3 has 12 amino acids. Germline V gene data show CDR1 as SGHNT and CDR2 as YYREEE (reference sequence). CDR3 protein: CASSHKQSEQFF. CDR3 coding DNA: TGTGCCAGCAGCCATAAACAGAGTGAGCAGTTCTTC.

This clone came up once. Other nucleotide sequences from this sample produce the same CDR3. V gene TRBV28 combines with J gene TRBJ1-5, with a weak D call TRBD1 (6 bases). The CDR3 is made up of 15 amino acids. The germline CDR1 and CDR2 sequences are MDHEN and SYDVKM. V gave up 7 bases and J gave up 0 bases, with 13 bases separating them. The CDR3 here is CASTGGGYSNQPQHF. CDR3 in DNA: TGTGCCAGCACTGGGGGCGGTTATAGCAATCAGCCCCAGCATTTT.

V and J are TRBV7-3 and TRBJ2-1; the D gene is possibly TRBD2 (6 bases). Germline lookup yields CDR1 SGHTA and CDR2 FQGTGA. CDR3 length equals 14 residues. The V end lost 5 bases, the J end lost 3 bases, and 11 bases lay between the germline ends. The CDR3 DNA reads as TGTGCCAGCAGCCTCCCGGGAGTCTACAATGAGCAGTTCTTC. It encodes CASSLPGVYNEQFF.

The rearrangement uses TRBV5-5 and TRBJ1-6; TRBD1 might be the D (5 bases). Germline CDR1 SGHKS, CDR2 YYEKEE (reference sequence). CDR3 length: 18 amino acids. Trimming left V 1 base short and J 7 bases short, with 21 bases between. The CDR3 spells CASSLNPTPGEGNSPLHF. In DNA, the CDR3 is TGTGCCAGCAGCTTGAATCCCACGCCGGGGGAAGGGAATTCACCCCTCCACTTT.

This clone was recorded a few times. The chain uses TRBV5-1 and TRBJ2-6, with TRBD1 matching 7 bases. CDR3 size: 15 residues. V lost 3 bases, J lost 0 bases, and 0 bases stayed unmatched. CDR1 SGHRS and CDR2 YFSETQ come from the germline V gene. This chain's CDR3 is CASSWDSSGANVLTF. CDR3 DNA: TGCGCCAGCAGCTGGGACAGCTCTGGGGCCAACGTCCTGACTTTC.

This chain links TRBV7-9 with TRBJ1-2; D is unclear. CDR3 length: 17 residues. V lost 2 bases and J 2 bases, leaving 18 bases between the germline ends. Germline lookup yields CDR1 SEHNR and CDR2 FQNEAQ (reference sequence). This CDR3 reads CASSLSSTGDGNYGYTF. CDR3 nucleotides: TGTGCCAGCAGCTTAAGCTCCACTGGAGACGGGAACTATGGCTACACCTTC.